Following are 30 T cell receptor beta chains from one sample sequenced in a study of blood T cells in healthy people across ages. PCR was performed a second time for about 6 to 12 cycles using a sample-barcoded 5' primer and a J-beta primer mix. TCRdb reprocessed the 5' RACE reads with MiXCR, giving one entry per CDR3 protein. Of about 970,000 distinct CDR3 sequences listed, about 53% were seen once; the top ten hold 20% to 25%. The material sequenced was blood. The receptors were gathered from a woman aged 60 to 75 in good health.

The J gene is TRBJ2-7, the V gene TRBV3-1; D may match TRBD1 or TRBD2 (5 bases each). V shed 1 base and J shed 4 bases, with 11 bases lying between them. CDR1 and CDR2 from the germline V gene are LGHDT and YNNKEL (reference sequence). CDR3 length: 14 amino acids. The CDR3 reads CASSQVLGAYEQYF. The CDR3 DNA reads TGTGCCAGCAGCCAAGTCCTCGGGGCATACGAGCAGTACTTC.

This clonotype was seen repeatedly, ten times or more. The V and J genes are TRBV5-1 and TRBJ2-5; 11 bases are a match to TRBD2. Germline assignment: CDR1 SGHRS and CDR2 YFSETQ. After removal of 4 bases from V and 2 bases from J, the junction contained 1 base not matched to a gene. CDR3 length: 14 amino acids. This CDR3 reads CASSPSGRQETQYF. CDR3 bases: TGCGCCAGCAGCCCTAGCGGGAGGCAAGAGACCCAGTACTTC. Full variable domain (outside the CDR3, taken from reference TRBV5-1 and TRBJ2-5): KAGVTQTPRYLIKTRGQQVTLSCSPISGHRSVSWYQQTPGQGLQFLFEYFSETQRNKGNFPGRFSGRQFSNSRSEMNVSTLELGDSALYLCASSPSGRQETQYFGPGTRLLVL.

The V gene is TRBV20-1, the J gene TRBJ2-3; D is undetermined. The CDR3 loop spans 10 amino acids. V was clipped by 5 bases and J by 6 bases, with 6 bases between them. Germline CDR1 reads DFQATT; CDR2 reads SNEGSKA (reference sequence). CDR3 DNA sequence: TGCAGTGCTGACGGGGATACGCAGTATTTT. This translates into CSADGDTQYF.

This sequence joins TRBV4-1 and TRBJ2-1, with 8 bases identical to TRBD2. Near its end, the DNA agrees better with TRBJ2-7, so the J call may be wrong. CDR3 length: 19 amino acids. CDR1 is MGHRA and CDR2 is YSYEKL in the germline V gene. In nucleotides, the CDR3 is TGCGCCAGCAGCCAAGATGGCCTAGCGGGTTCTAGCTCCTACAATGAGCAGTACTTC. Protein sequence: CASSQDGLAGSSSYNEQYF.

This chain joins TRBV12-3 or TRBV12-4 and TRBJ2-7, with TRBD2 matching over 10 bases. The CDR3 covers 18 residues. J gave up 6 bases and V 0 bases, and 14 bases lay outside the gene matches. This chain's CDR3 is CASSLARGLAGVFREQYF. The DNA for the CDR3 is TGTGCCAGCAGTTTAGCGCGCGGTCTAGCGGGAGTCTTCCGCGAGCAGTACTTC.

The chain joins TRBV7-8 to TRBJ2-7; 7 bases are a match to TRBD2. CDR1 and CDR2 from the germline V gene are SGHVS and FQNEAQ. V was clipped by 4 bases and J by 1 base; unmatched bases: 13. The CDR3 is 17 amino acids. The CDR3 region has the DNA TGTGCCAGCAGCTCTTATACTAGCGCGAGTTATTCCTACGAGCAGTACTTC. It encodes CASSSYTSASYSYEQYF. Combining the CDR3 with reference TRBV7-8 and TRBJ2-7 gives the whole variable domain GAGVSQSPRYKVAKRGQDVALRCDPISGHVSLFWYQQALGQGPEFLTYFQNEAQLDKSGLPSDRFFAERPEGSVSTLKIQRTQQEDSAVYLCASSSYTSASYSYEQYFGPGTRLTVT.

In this sample, this clonotype turned up once. This chain joins TRBV29-1 and TRBJ2-1; 7 bases map to TRBD1. The CDR3 consists of 11 residues. The V gene's germline CDR1 is SQVTM and CDR2 ANQGSEA. With V trimmed by 5 bases and J by 13 bases, 8 bases remained unmatched. CDR3 DNA sequence: TGCAGCGTTAAGAACCGACAGGGACAGTTCTTC. This codes for CSVKNRQGQFF.

V gene TRBV10-3 combines with J gene TRBJ2-4; maybe TRBD2 (6 bases). Trimming left V 6 bases short and J 1 base short, with 13 bases between. Germline V gene lookup returns CDR1 ENHRY and CDR2 SYGVKD. This CDR3 comprises 15 residues. The CDR3 protein is CAISQEGRAKNIQYF. The CDR3 coding sequence is TGTGCCATCAGCCAGGAGGGGAGGGCCAAAAACATTCAGTACTTC.

The chain's CDR3 is CASSLELAEQFF. The CDR3 DNA reads TGTGCCAGCAGCTTAGAGCTAGCGGAGCAGTTCTTC. This chain joins TRBV7-8 and TRBJ2-1, with TRBD2 as a possible D gene (6 bases). This CDR3 spans 12 amino acids. CDR1 SGHVS and CDR2 FQNEAQ come from the germline V gene. V lost 1 base and J lost 10, with 8 bases in between.

This chain joins TRBV20-1 and TRBJ2-5, with D perhaps given as TRBD1 or TRBD2 (5 bases each). The J call is doubtful: the DNA matches TRBJ2-7 better. Germline V lookup: CDR1 DFQATT, CDR2 SNEGSKA (reference sequence). The CDR3 length is 15 residues. CDR3 protein: CSASRGTGNIYEQYF. The CDR3 DNA sequence: TGCAGTGCTAGTAGAGGGACCGGGAATATCTACGAGCAGTACTTC.

This clonotype was counted once. The chain has TRBV12-3 or TRBV12-4 and TRBJ2-1, with TRBD2 identical over 7 bases. This CDR3 comprises 15 residues. After removal of 1 base from V and 10 bases from J, the junction contained 10 bases not matched to a gene. CDR3 region: CASSLGDYTHHEQFF. CDR3 DNA: TGTGCCAGCAGTTTAGGGGACTACACTCACCACGAGCAGTTCTTC.

The chain carries TRBV7-3 and TRBJ2-1, with a tentative D call TRBD2 (5 bases). Per germline, CDR1 SGHTA and CDR2 FQGTGA. This CDR3 is 15 amino acids long. The V gene lost 2 bases and the J gene lost 6 bases, with 14 bases spanning the gap. CDR3 protein: CASSLDLAGVNEQFF. CDR3 bases: TGTGCCAGCAGCTTAGATCTAGCAGGTGTCAATGAGCAGTTCTTC.

This clonotype was observed once. The chain is built from TRBV2 and TRBJ2-5, with D perhaps matching TRBD2 (5 bases). Germline CDR1 reads SNHLY; CDR2 reads FYNNEI. V was pared by 4 bases and J by 4 bases, with 16 bases between. CDR3 length equals 15 residues. The chain's CDR3 is CASSGEPSGPETQYF. The CDR3 DNA is TGTGCCAGCAGTGGGGAGCCCAGTGGCCCAGAGACCCAGTACTTC.

There are many counts of this clonotype. This chain uses TRBV28 with TRBJ1-6; unclear D gene. Trimming left V 6 bases short and J 4 bases short, with 13 bases between. The CDR3 is 15 residues long. The germline gives CDR1 MDHEN, CDR2 SYDVKM. The CDR3 spells CASRKKETYNSPLHF. CDR3 coding DNA: TGTGCCAGCAGAAAAAAGGAAACTTATAATTCACCCCTCCACTTT.

This clonotype appeared a few times. V gene TRBV20-1 combines with J gene TRBJ1-2, with D unclear. V lost 2 bases and J 7 bases, leaving 17 bases between the germline ends. The V gene's germline CDR1 is DFQATT and CDR2 SNEGSKA (reference sequence). The CDR3 has 14 residues. CDR3 nucleotides: TGCAGTGCTAGAAAAGACGCTTCTGCGGGTGGCTACACCTTC. Translation: CSARKDASAGGYTF.

This chain joins TRBV27 and TRBJ2-1, with unresolved D. The closer fit of TRBJ2-7 to the DNA end suggests the J call may be wrong. This CDR3 has 13 residues. Germline assignment: CDR1 MNHEY and CDR2 SMNVEV (reference sequence). The CDR3 DNA sequence: TGTGCCAGCAGTAGGTTCTCCTACAATGAGCAGTACTTC. Residues: CASSRFSYNEQYF.

Remarks on this clonotype: This may arise from a read error, as a much more abundant clone is one base away. The chain joins TRBV28 to TRBJ2-1; the D gene is possibly TRBD2 (6 bases). CDR3 length equals 12 residues. Trimming took 8 bases from V and 13 from J, leaving 18 bases between them. Germline loops: CDR1 MDHEN, CDR2 SYDVKM. CDR3 sequence: CASCEIRETQFF. The CDR3, as DNA: TGTGCCAGCTGTGAAATACGGGAGACCCAGTTCTTC.

The genes are TRBV7-6 and TRBJ2-3; TRBD2 is a possible D gene (7 bases). The germline V and J ends were trimmed by 4 bases and 4 bases, with 21 bases remaining between them. This CDR3 is built from 17 residues. CDR1 SGHVS and CDR2 FNYEAQ come from the germline V gene. The DNA for the CDR3 is TGTGCCAGCAGCTCCGCCTGGGGGGCGGGAGAAGCAGATACGCAGTATTTT. It yields the protein CASSSAWGAGEADTQYF.

This rearrangement joins TRBV14 to TRBJ2-1; a weak D match, TRBD1 (5 bases). This CDR3 is built from 13 residues. V was shortened by 2 bases and J by 10 bases, with 12 bases between the two germline ends. Per germline, CDR1 SGHDN and CDR2 FVKESK. The DNA for the CDR3 is TGTGCCAGCAGCCAAATCCAGCAGGGAGAGCAGTTCTTC. As protein: CASSQIQQGEQFF.

The rearrangement joins TRBV4-1 to TRBJ2-3, with 11 bases identical to TRBD2. V shed 3 bases and J 4 bases; nucleotides not matched to a gene: 6. The CDR3 sequence is 16 residues long. In germline, CDR1 is MGHRA, CDR2 YSYEKL. The CDR3 protein is CASSQLAGGLPDTQYF. CDR3 nucleotides: TGCGCCAGCAGCCAGCTAGCGGGAGGTCTGCCAGATACGCAGTATTTT.

V gene TRBV27 combines with J gene TRBJ2-1; weak D call: TRBD1 (6 bases). The CDR3 has 17 residues. Trimming left V 3 bases short and J 9 bases short, with 24 bases between. Germline lookup yields CDR1 MNHEY and CDR2 SMNVEV (reference sequence). CDR3 DNA: TGTGCCAGCAGTTTGAAGGGGGTCGGGTTAAGGATGGGTGAGCAGTTCTTC. The encoded protein is CASSLKGVGLRMGEQFF.

This chain uses TRBV3-1 with TRBJ2-3, with D tentatively TRBD1 (5 bases). The V end lost 4 bases, the J end lost 1 base, and 9 bases lay between the germline ends. Germline V CDR1 and CDR2: LGHDT, YNNKEL (reference sequence). The CDR3 extends over 14 amino acids. CDR3 DNA: TGTGCCAGCAGCCTTCTGACAGGCACAGATACGCAGTATTTT. Translation gives CASSLLTGTDTQYF.

V is TRBV3-1 and J is TRBJ2-1; tentatively, D is TRBD2 (6 bases). Trimming removed 1 base at V and 1 base at J, with 8 bases between. CDR1 is LGHDT and CDR2 is YNNKEL in the germline V gene (reference sequence). The length of the CDR3 is 15 residues. In nucleotides, the CDR3 is TGTGCCAGCAGCCAAGGCGGGGAATCCTACAATGAGCAGTTCTTC. It is translated as CASSQGGESYNEQFF.

This clonotype was observed at least ten times. The chain uses TRBV4-2 and TRBJ2-7, with 10 bases identical to TRBD2. With 0 bases clipped from V and 3 bases from J, the junction kept 17 bases outside the gene matches. This CDR3 region has 20 residues. Germline CDR1 is LGHNA and CDR2 is YNFKEQ. The CDR3 DNA reads TGTGCCAGCAGCCAAGAGCAGTCCTTTCCTAGGCTAGCGGGAGTCTACGAGCAGTACTTC. Amino acid sequence: CASSQEQSFPRLAGVYEQYF.

The chain uses TRBV20-1 and TRBJ1-6; perhaps TRBD1 as D (6 bases). There are 14 residues in the CDR3. The ends were cut back, 7 bases at V and 7 bases at J, with 17 bases in the middle. Germline V gene sequence: CDR1 DFQATT, CDR2 SNEGSKA (reference sequence). DNA for the CDR3: TGCAGTGGGCAGGAAGGCAGGGGAAATTCACCCCTCCACTTT. Protein: CSGQEGRGNSPLHF.

This clonotype came up once. The genes are TRBV4-2 and TRBJ2-1; D call uncertain. V was cut by 4 bases and J by 9 bases, with 16 bases left in between. The CDR3 is 14 amino acids. Looked up from germline, CDR1 is LGHNA and CDR2 is YNFKEQ. DNA of the CDR3: TGTGCCAGCAGCCCTCTAGATAGCTACGGTGAGCAGTTCTTC. Its translation: CASSPLDSYGEQFF.

This clonotype was picked up one time. The genes are TRBV6-6 and TRBJ2-5; 7 bases are a match to TRBD2. V lost 6 bases, J lost 10 bases, and 8 bases stayed unmatched. Germline assignment: CDR1 MNHNY and CDR2 SVGAGI (reference sequence). The CDR3 consists of 12 residues. For the CDR3, the DNA is TGTGCCAGCAGCCTAGAGCGGGGAGGCCAGTACTTC. This gives the protein CASSLERGGQYF.

The V gene is TRBV6-2 or TRBV6-3, the J gene TRBJ2-5; perhaps TRBD1 as D (5 bases). This CDR3 has 12 amino acids. The V end was cut by 7 bases, the J end by 5 bases, with 11 bases between. The germline V gene has CDR1 MNHEY and CDR2 SVGEGT. In DNA form, the CDR3 reads TGTGCCAGCAAGGGGTTCCGGGAGACCCAGTACTTC. This encodes CASKGFRETQYF.

The rearrangement links TRBV18 to TRBJ2-5; 9 positions match TRBD1. The V gene's germline CDR1 is KGHSH and CDR2 LQKENI. V shed 3 bases, J shed 0 bases, and the junction held 5 bases outside the gene matches. The CDR3 covers 16 residues. CDR3 amino acids: CASSPRQGGYQETQYF. DNA for the CDR3: TGTGCCAGCTCACCCCGACAGGGGGGGTACCAAGAGACCCAGTACTTC.

This clonotype was found a few times. The chain couples TRBV7-8 to TRBJ2-3; D is unresolved. The CDR3 has 12 residues. Looked up from germline, CDR1 is SGHVS and CDR2 is FQNEAQ. The V and J ends lost 5 bases and 5 bases respectively, with 8 bases between them. The CDR3 sequence is CASSPLLDTQYF. The CDR3 DNA reads TGTGCCAGCAGCCCCCTGTTAGATACGCAGTATTTT. Full variable domain (missing parts from reference TRBV7-8 and TRBJ2-3): GAGVSQSPRYKVAKRGQDVALRCDPISGHVSLFWYQQALGQGPEFLTYFQNEAQLDKSGLPSDRFFAERPEGSVSTLKIQRTQQEDSAVYLCASSPLLDTQYFGPGTRLTVL.